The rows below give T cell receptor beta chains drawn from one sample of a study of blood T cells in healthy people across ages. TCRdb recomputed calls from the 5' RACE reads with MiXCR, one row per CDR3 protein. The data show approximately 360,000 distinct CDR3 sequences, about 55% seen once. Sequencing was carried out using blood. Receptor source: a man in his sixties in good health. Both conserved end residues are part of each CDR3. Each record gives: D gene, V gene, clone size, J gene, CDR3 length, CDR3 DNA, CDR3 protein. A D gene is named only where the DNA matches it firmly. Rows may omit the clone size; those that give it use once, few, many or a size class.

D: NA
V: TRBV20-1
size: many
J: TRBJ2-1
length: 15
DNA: TGCAGTGCTAGTTTTAGAGGGACTGGGACGGATGAGCAGTTCTTC
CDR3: CSASFRGTGTDEQFF

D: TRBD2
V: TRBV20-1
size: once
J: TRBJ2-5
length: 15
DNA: TGCAGTGCTTTTCCAGCTAGCGGGAGTCTCGAGACCCAGTACTTC
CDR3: CSAFPASGSLETQYF

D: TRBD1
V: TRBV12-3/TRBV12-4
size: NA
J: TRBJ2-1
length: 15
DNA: TGTGCCAGCAGGGATCCGGGACAGGGGTACAATGAGCAGTTCTTC
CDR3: CASRDPGQGYNEQFF

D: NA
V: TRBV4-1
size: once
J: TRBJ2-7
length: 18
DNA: TGCGCCAGCAGCCCCCGGGGCAGGAGGAAAGGGTCCTCCTACGAGCAGTACTTC
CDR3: CASSPRGRRKGSSYEQYF

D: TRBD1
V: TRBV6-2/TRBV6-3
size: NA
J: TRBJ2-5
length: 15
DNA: TGTGCCAGCAGTTACTCTACAGGGGGCGCGGAGACCCAGTACTTC
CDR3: CASSYSTGGAETQYF

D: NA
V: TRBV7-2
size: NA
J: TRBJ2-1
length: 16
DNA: TGTGCCAGCTCTCCAATGCGCGGAAATTCCTACAATGAGCAGTTCTTC
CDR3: CASSPMRGNSYNEQFF

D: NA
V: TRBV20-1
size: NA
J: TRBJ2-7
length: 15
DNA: TGCAGTGCTAGGAGAGGGTCTAACGGGTACAATGAGCAGTACTTC
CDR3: CSARRGSNGYNEQYF

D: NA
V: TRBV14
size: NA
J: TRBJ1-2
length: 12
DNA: TGTGCCAGCAGCCGGGCGCAAGGTGGCTACACCTTC
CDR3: CASSRAQGGYTF

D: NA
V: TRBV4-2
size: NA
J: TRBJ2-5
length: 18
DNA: TGTGCCAGCAGCCAAGAACGGGGCGGGGCAGGGGGGACATACGAACAGTACTTC
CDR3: CASSQERGGAGGTYEQYF

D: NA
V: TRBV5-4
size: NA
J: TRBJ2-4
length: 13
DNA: TGTGCCAGCAGCCCCTCGGTAGAAAACATTCAGTACTTC
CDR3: CASSPSVENIQYF

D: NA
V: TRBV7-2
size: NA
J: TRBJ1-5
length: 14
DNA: TGTGCCAGCAGCACCGGACAGCCTAATCAGCCCCAGCATTTT
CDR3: CASSTGQPNQPQHF

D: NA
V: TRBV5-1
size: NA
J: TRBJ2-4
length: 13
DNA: TGCGCCAGCAGCTTAGGCCGTCAAAACATTCAGTACTTC
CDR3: CASSLGRQNIQYF

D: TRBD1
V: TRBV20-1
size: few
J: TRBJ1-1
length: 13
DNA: TGCAGTGCCCCCGACAGGGGGGACACTGAAGCTTTCTTT
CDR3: CSAPDRGDTEAFF

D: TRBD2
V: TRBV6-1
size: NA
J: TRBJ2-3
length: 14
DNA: TGTGCCAGCAGTGGGTGGGGACTAGCGGGTACGCAGTATTTT
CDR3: CASSGWGLAGTQYF

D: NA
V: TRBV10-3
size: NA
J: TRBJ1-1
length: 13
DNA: TGTGCCATCAGCGCCACAGGGAACACTGAAGCTTTCTTT
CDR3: CAISATGNTEAFF

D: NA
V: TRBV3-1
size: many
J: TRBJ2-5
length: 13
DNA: TGTGCCAGCAGCCAACCATCTAGCAATGAGCAGTACTTC
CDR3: CASSQPSSNEQYF

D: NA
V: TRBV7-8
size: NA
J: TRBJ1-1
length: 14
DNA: TGTGCCAGCAGCCCCATGAGGTTGAACACTGAAGCTTTCTTT
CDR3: CASSPMRLNTEAFF

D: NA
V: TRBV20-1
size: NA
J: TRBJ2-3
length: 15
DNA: TGCAGTGCTAGAAAACGCGGGACAGGCACAGATACGCAGTATTTT
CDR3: CSARKRGTGTDTQYF

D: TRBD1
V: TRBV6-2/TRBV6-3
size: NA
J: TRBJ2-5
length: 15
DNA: TGTGCCAGCAGTGGACAGCGGGACAGGGGTGAGACCCAGTACTTC
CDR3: CASSGQRDRGETQYF

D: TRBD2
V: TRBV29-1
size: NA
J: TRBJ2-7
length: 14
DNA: TGCAGCGTTGCTGTAAGCGGGAGTGGGACCGAGCAGTACTTC
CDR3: CSVAVSGSGTEQYF

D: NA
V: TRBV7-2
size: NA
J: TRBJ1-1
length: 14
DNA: TGTGCCAGCAGCTACAACGGGGGGAACACTGAAGCTTTCTTT
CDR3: CASSYNGGNTEAFF

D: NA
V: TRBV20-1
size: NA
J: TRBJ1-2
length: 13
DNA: TGCAGTGCTAGTCTCGGGGGTAACTATGGCTACACCTTC
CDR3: CSASLGGNYGYTF

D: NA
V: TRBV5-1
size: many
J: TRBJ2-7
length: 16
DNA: TGCGCCAGCAGCTTGTCAAGGGGAAGGGGGACCTACGAGCAGTACTTC
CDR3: CASSLSRGRGTYEQYF

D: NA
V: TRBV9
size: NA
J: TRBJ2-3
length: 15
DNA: TGTGCCAGCAAACCTTATTCGAGTAGCACAGATACGCAGTATTTT
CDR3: CASKPYSSSTDTQYF

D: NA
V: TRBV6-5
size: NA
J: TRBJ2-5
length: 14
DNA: TGTGCCAGCAGTTATGGCAGGGTGGTTGGGACCCAGTACTTC
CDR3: CASSYGRVVGTQYF

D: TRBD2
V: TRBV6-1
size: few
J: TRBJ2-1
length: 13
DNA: TGTGCCAGCAGTGACTTGGGGGGGACTGAGCAGTTCTTC
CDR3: CASSDLGGTEQFF

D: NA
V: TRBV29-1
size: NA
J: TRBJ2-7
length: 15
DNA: TGCAGCGTTGTAGGGGGAAAAGAGTCCTACAATGAGCAGTACTTC
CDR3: CSVVGGKESYNEQYF

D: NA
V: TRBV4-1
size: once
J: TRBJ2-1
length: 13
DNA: TGCGCCAGCAGCCAAGGGGACTTCGATGAGCAGTTCTTC
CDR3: CASSQGDFDEQFF

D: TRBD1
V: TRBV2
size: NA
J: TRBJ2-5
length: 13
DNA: TGTGCCAGCAGTGACGGACAGGGAGTAGAGCAGTACTTC
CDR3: CASSDGQGVEQYF

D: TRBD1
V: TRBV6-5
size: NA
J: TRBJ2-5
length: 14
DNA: TGTGCCAGCAGTGACCCGGGACAGGGGGTGACCCAGTACTTC
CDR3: CASSDPGQGVTQYF

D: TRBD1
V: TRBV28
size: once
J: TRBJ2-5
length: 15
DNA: TGTGCCAGCAGTTTATTAGGACAGGGGGCGGAGACCCAGTACTTC
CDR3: CASSLLGQGAETQYF

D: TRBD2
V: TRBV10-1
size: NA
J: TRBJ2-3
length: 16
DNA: TGCGCCAGCAGCCCCGCGGGACTAGCGGCCACAGATACGCAGTATTTT
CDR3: CASSPAGLAATDTQYF

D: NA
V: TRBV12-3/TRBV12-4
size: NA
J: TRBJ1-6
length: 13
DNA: TGTGCCAGCAACAGGAATAAGAATTCACCCCTCCACTTT
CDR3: CASNRNKNSPLHF

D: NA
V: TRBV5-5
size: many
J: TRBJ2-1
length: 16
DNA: TGTGCCAGCAGCCAATACCGGGGACCCCCATACAATGAGCAGTTCTTC
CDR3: CASSQYRGPPYNEQFF

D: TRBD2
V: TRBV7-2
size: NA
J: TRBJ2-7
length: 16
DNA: TGTGCCAGCAGCTCAGCTAGCGGGGGGGCTAAGGATGAGCAGTACTTC
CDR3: CASSSASGGAKDEQYF

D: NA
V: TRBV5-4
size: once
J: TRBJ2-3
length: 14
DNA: TGTGCCAGCAGCGAACAGGGCCCTACAGATACGCAGTATTTT
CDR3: CASSEQGPTDTQYF

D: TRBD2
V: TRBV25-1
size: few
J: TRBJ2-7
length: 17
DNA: TGTGCCAGCAGTGATTACACGACTAGCGGATTATCCTACGAGCAGTACTTC
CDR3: CASSDYTTSGLSYEQYF

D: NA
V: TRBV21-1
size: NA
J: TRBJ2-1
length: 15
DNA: TGTCCCAGCACCTCCCGGGGGAGGGTGCACAATGAGCAGTTCTTC
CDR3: CPSTSRGRVHNEQFF

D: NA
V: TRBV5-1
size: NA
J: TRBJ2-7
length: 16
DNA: TGCGCCAGCAGCTTGACCCCCGCGGGATCCTCCTACGAGCAGTACTTC
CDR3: CASSLTPAGSSYEQYF

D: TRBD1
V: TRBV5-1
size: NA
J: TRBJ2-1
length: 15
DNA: TGCGCCAGCAGCGCGGGACAGGGGCCAGACAATGAGCAGTTCTTC
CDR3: CASSAGQGPDNEQFF

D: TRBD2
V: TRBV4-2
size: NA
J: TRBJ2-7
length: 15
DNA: TGTGCCAGCAGCCAAGCGGCTAGCGGGAACTACGAGCAGTACTTC
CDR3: CASSQAASGNYEQYF

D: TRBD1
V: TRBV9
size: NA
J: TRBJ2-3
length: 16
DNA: TGTGCCAGCAGCGTTACAGGGAGACAGGGTGCAGATACGCAGTATTTT
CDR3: CASSVTGRQGADTQYF

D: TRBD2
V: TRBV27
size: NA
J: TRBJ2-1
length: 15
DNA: TGTGCCAGCAGTGCCGGGAGGGGACCCTACAATGAGCAGTTCTTC
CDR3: CASSAGRGPYNEQFF

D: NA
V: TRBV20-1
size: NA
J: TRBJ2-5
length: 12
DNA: TGCAGTGCGAGGGAAGCAGCCGGGACCCAGTACTTC
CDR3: CSAREAAGTQYF

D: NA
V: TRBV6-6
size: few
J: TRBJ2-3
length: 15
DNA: TGTGCCAGCAGTCGCGTACTCGGGGGATCAGATACGCAGTATTTT
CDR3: CASSRVLGGSDTQYF

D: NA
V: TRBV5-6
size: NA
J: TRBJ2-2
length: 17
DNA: TGTGCCAGCAGCTTGCCTGGGGGGCACCAGAACACCGGGGAGCTGTTTTTT
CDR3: CASSLPGGHQNTGELFF

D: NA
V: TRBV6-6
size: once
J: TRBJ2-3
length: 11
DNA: TGTGCCAGCAGACACATAGATACGCAGTATTTT
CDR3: CASRHIDTQYF

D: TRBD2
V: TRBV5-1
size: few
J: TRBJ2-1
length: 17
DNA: TGCGCCAGCAGCGTAAGCCTAGCGGGAGGTGTTAGGAATGAGCAGTTCTTC
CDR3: CASSVSLAGGVRNEQFF

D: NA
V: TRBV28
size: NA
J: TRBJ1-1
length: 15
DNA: TGTGCCAGCAGTCTCCCCATGGGAGGGAGATCTGAAGCTTTCTTT
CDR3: CASSLPMGGRSEAFF

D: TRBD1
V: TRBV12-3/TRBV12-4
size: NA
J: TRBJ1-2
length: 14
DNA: TGTGCCAGCAGTAGGGGACAGTCCGCCTATGGCTACACCTTC
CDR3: CASSRGQSAYGYTF

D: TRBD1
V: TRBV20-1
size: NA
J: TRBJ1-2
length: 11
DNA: TGCAGTGCCGTCGCAGGGGGTGGCTACACCTTC
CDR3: CSAVAGGGYTF

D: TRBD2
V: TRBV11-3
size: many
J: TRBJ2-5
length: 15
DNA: TGTGCCAGCAGCTTAGGGGGGAGGGGTGAGGAGACCCAGTACTTC
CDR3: CASSLGGRGEETQYF

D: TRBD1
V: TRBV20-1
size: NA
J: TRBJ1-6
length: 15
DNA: TGCAGTGCTTCCGCCGGGACAGGGACGAAATCACCCCTCCACTTT
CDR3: CSASAGTGTKSPLHF

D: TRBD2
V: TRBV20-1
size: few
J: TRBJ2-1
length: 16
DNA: TGCAGTGCTGGGCTAGCGGGAGGGCTAGGGTACAATGAGCAGTTCTTC
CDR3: CSAGLAGGLGYNEQFF